This entry is about one T cell receptor (delta chain). The data were obtained in a study of gamma-delta chains in newborns, infants, children. In the study overall: Microbial exposure reportedly drives polyclonal innate γδ T cell expansion after birth.

The ends were cut back, 1 base at V and 2 bases at J, with 14 bases in the middle. The length of the CDR3 is 14 residues. Germline loops: CDR1 TVYSNPD, CDR2 GDNSRS (reference sequence). TCRdb reran clone calling via CATT on the reads. The sample lists just under 2,500 delta-chain clones, more than 7.5% seen once, with roughly 15% in the top ten. This chain connects TRDV3 to TRDJ1, with D unresolved. Sequencing was performed on blood. This TCR was sampled from a child who was a newborn, infant or young child, either healthy, febrile or measles-vaccinated (not recorded which). The CDR3 sequence is CAFMSGSETDKLIF. In DNA form, the CDR3 reads TGTGCCTTTATGTCGGGGTCGGAAACCGATAAACTCATCTTT.